The 25 T cell receptor beta chains listed next were all sequenced from one sample in a study of radiotherapy plus CTLA-4 blockade in lung cancer. The table came from immunoSEQ multiplex PCR; TCRdb's copy has only in-frame clones and leaves some out. The repertoire consists of roughly 70,000 clones, with around 86% occurring once and the leading ten covering 35% to 50%. The starting material was peripheral blood, obtained from a patient treated with radiotherapy plus ipilimumab. Source of these receptors: a human donor with non-small cell lung cancer that progressed on radiotherapy plus ipilimumab.

CDR3 protein: CAWAQGTEAFF. In nucleotides, the CDR3 is TGTGCCTGGGCACAGGGGACTGAAGCTTTCTTT. This rearrangement joins TRBV30 to TRBJ1-1; 7 nucleotides match TRBD1. Unmatched junction bases numbered 2, after V lost 5 bases and J lost 5 bases. CDR1 is GTSNPN, CDR2 SVGIG, per germline (reference sequence). The CDR3 spans 11 residues. The full variable domain, rest sourced from reference TRBV30 and TRBJ1-1, is SQTIHQWPATLVQPVGSPLSLECTVEGTSNPNLYWYRQAAGRGLQLLFYSVGIGQISSEVPQNLSASRPQDRQFILSSKKLLLSDSGFYLCAWAQGTEAFFGQGTRLTVV.

This chain uses TRBV14 with TRBJ2-1, with no clear D. CDR3 length: 14 residues. Germline CDR1 and CDR2: SGHDN and FVKESK. The germline V and J ends were trimmed by 1 base and 9 bases, with 13 bases remaining between them. Here the CDR3 reads CASSQALGGFEQFF. In nucleotides, the CDR3 is TGTGCCAGCAGCCAAGCGTTAGGTGGGTTTGAGCAGTTCTTC.

This clone was seen more than once but under ten times. V gene TRBV9 combines with J gene TRBJ1-5; tentatively, D is TRBD1 (5 bases). The V and J ends lost 0 bases and 0 bases respectively, with 7 bases between them. The CDR3 loop spans 15 amino acids. Germline CDR1 and CDR2: SGDLS and YYNGEE. CDR3 in amino acids: CASSVGGYSNQPQHF. CDR3 nucleotides: TGTGCCAGCAGCGTAGGGGGGTATAGCAATCAGCCCCAGCATTTT.

The J gene is TRBJ1-1, the V gene TRBV6-1, with TRBD1 as a possible D gene (6 bases). Germline V gene sequence: CDR1 MNHNS, CDR2 SASEGT. The CDR3 contains 15 residues. Trimming took off 7 bases at V and 0 bases at J, with 15 bases between the two ends. CDR3 sequence (DNA): TGTGCCAGCAACCCCACCGGGACACTGAACACTGAAGCTTTCTTT. As protein: CASNPTGTLNTEAFF.

V is TRBV4-1 and J is TRBJ2-5; 8 nucleotides match TRBD2. The J call may not be correct, given that the DNA end is closer to TRBJ2-7. In germline, CDR1 is MGHRA, CDR2 YSYEKL. The CDR3 covers 15 residues. The CDR3 is CASSQARAGAYEQYF. CDR3 in DNA: TGCGCCAGCAGCCAAGCGAGAGCGGGGGCCTACGAGCAGTACTTC.

The chain uses TRBV5-1 and TRBJ2-2; 8 bases match TRBD2. Looked up from germline, CDR1 is SGHRS and CDR2 is YFSETQ. The CDR3 is 14 amino acids. Germline trimming cut 3 bases from V and 7 bases from J; bases unmatched to any gene: 5. The CDR3 sequence is CASSWGLEGGELFF. CDR3 nucleotide sequence: TGCGCCAGCAGCTGGGGACTAGAAGGCGGGGAGCTGTTTTTT.

This chain joins TRBV28 and TRBJ2-3, with a possible D match to TRBD1 (5 bases). The CDR3 has 13 residues. Germline V gene lookup returns CDR1 MDHEN and CDR2 SYDVKM. V dropped 6 bases and J dropped 5 bases, with 12 bases sitting between them. CDR3 nucleotide sequence: TGTGCCAGCAGCCAAGGGGCAGAAGATACGCAGTATTTT. This gives the protein CASSQGAEDTQYF.

The chain uses TRBV7-9 and TRBJ2-1; a weak D match, TRBD2 (5 bases). Trimming left V 5 bases short and J 8 bases short, with 22 bases between. Germline CDR1 and CDR2: SEHNR and FQNEAQ (reference sequence). The CDR3 covers 16 residues. The CDR3 loop reads CASSIVEGDFGYEQFF. The CDR3 nucleotides are TGTGCCAGCAGCATCGTCGAGGGAGACTTTGGGTATGAGCAGTTCTTC.

This chain uses TRBV20-1 with TRBJ2-7, with D unclear. V was cut by 7 bases and J by 3 bases, with 7 bases left in between. The CDR3 has 10 residues. Looked up from germline, CDR1 is DFQATT and CDR2 is SNEGSKA (reference sequence). CDR3: CSVGVYEQYV. DNA of the CDR3: TGCAGTGTAGGCGTCTACGAGCAGTACGTC.

The chain combines TRBV7-9 with TRBJ1-2; D call uncertain. Germline CDR1 reads SEHNR; CDR2 reads FQNEAQ (reference sequence). The CDR3 extends over 13 amino acids. The ends were cut back, 4 bases at V and 5 bases at J, with 11 bases in the middle. The CDR3 spells CASSSLHRYGYTF. The CDR3 DNA reads TGTGCCAGCAGCTCGCTGCACCGTTATGGCTACACCTTC.

The chain links TRBV11-2 to TRBJ2-7, with D hard to call. Looked up from germline, CDR1 is SGHAT and CDR2 is FQNNGV. The CDR3 runs to 11 residues. V was pared by 4 bases and J by 3 bases, with 4 bases between. The CDR3, as DNA: TGTGCCAGCAGCTCCTACTACGAGCAGTACTTC. Translated, it gives CASSSYYEQYF.

This clone was picked up one time. The chain combines TRBV19 with TRBJ1-1; D gene ambiguous. Trimming shortened V by 5 bases and J by 0 bases, and 7 bases separated the two germline ends. The CDR3 consists of 13 residues. The V gene's germline CDR1 is LNHDA and CDR2 SQIVND (reference sequence). CDR3 in DNA: TGTGCCAGTAGTGGGCCCATGAACACTGAAGCTTTCTTT. As protein: CASSGPMNTEAFF. Variable domain in full (rest from reference TRBV19 and TRBJ1-1): DGGITQSPKYLFRKEGQNVTLSCEQNLNHDAMYWYRQDPGQGLRLIYYSQIVNDFQKGDIAEGYSVSREKKESFPLTVTSAQKNPTAFYLCASSGPMNTEAFFGQGTRLTVV.

This clone came up a few times. This chain uses TRBV6-5 with TRBJ2-2; D uncertain. CDR1 and CDR2 (germline): MNHEY, SVGAGI. Trimming stripped 6 bases from V and 1 base from J, with 6 bases between. CDR3 size: 13 residues. The CDR3 DNA reads TGTGCCAGCAGGCTGAAGAACACCGGGGAGCTGTTTTTT. Its protein product is CASRLKNTGELFF.

V is TRBV2 and J is TRBJ2-7, with 10 bases aligning to TRBD1. Germline V gene lookup returns CDR1 SNHLY and CDR2 FYNNEI. J gave up 5 bases and V 6 bases, and 10 bases lay outside the gene matches. This CDR3 is 15 amino acids long. The CDR3 DNA is TGTGCCAGCAGCTTGAGACAGGGGGCAAACAACGAGCAGTACTTC. Protein product: CASSLRQGANNEQYF. Supplemented by reference TRBV2 and TRBJ2-7, the full variable domain reads EPEVTQTPSHQVTQMGQEVILRCVPISNHLYFYWYRQILGQKVEFLVSFYNNEISEKSEIFDDQFSVERPDGSNFTLKIRSTKLEDSAMYFCASSLRQGANNEQYFGPGTRLTVT.

This clone has just a few counts. This sequence joins TRBV7-2 and TRBJ1-3; D not resolved. The CDR3 spans 15 residues. Trimming pared 2 bases from V and 4 bases from J, leaving 12 bases between. Germline V gives CDR1 SGHTA, CDR2 FQGNSA. The CDR3 coding sequence is TGTGCCAGCAGCTTATTACCGCCCCCGGGAAACACCATATATTTT. It codes for CASSLLPPPGNTIYF.

This chain joins TRBV28 and TRBJ2-7; D unclear. The CDR3 sequence is 13 residues long. Trimming stripped 2 bases from V and 2 bases from J, with 7 bases between. Germline V gives CDR1 MDHEN, CDR2 SYDVKM. CDR3 DNA sequence: TGTGCCAGCAGTTTAGACGCGACCTACGAGCAGTACTTC. Translated: CASSLDATYEQYF.

The chain couples TRBV19 to TRBJ2-1; 8 bases are shared with TRBD1. The J segment lost 8 bases and the V segment lost 4 bases, leaving 7 bases of the junction unmatched. The CDR3 is 14 residues long. CDR1 and CDR2 (germline): LNHDA, SQIVND (reference sequence). CDR3 loop: CASSSRGQGDEQFF. CDR3 DNA sequence: TGTGCCAGTAGTAGCAGGGGGCAAGGCGATGAGCAGTTCTTC.

This chain links TRBV29-1 with TRBJ2-7; TRBD2 agrees at 13 bases. This CDR3 has 14 amino acids. Germline CDR1 and CDR2: SQVTM and ANQGSEA. Trimming removed 6 bases from V and 7 bases from J; junction bases left unmatched: 9. CDR3 sequence reads: CSVNGLAGVGEQYF. The CDR3 DNA follows: TGCAGCGTCAACGGACTAGCGGGAGTGGGTGAGCAGTACTTC.

The chain couples TRBV7-9 to TRBJ2-7; possibly TRBD2 for D (6 bases). Trimming cost V 5 bases and J 3 bases, with 11 bases left between them. CDR3 length equals 13 residues. Per germline, CDR1 SEHNR and CDR2 FQNEAQ (reference sequence). The DNA for the CDR3 is TGTGCCAGCAGCCGCCCGGGGGACTACGAGCAGTACGTC. It codes for CASSRPGDYEQYV.

This sequence joins TRBV19 and TRBJ1-5, with D perhaps TRBD1 (5 bases). The CDR3 runs to 17 residues. Per the germline V gene, CDR1 is LNHDA and CDR2 is SQIVND (reference sequence). With 3 bases removed from V and 3 bases from J, the gap between germline ends came to 18 bases. The CDR3 DNA reads TGTGCCAGTAGTATTGATCAGGGTCTAGGTTACAATCAGCCCCAGCATTTT. Translation gives CASSIDQGLGYNQPQHF.

This chain uses TRBV5-1 with TRBJ2-1; tentative D call: TRBD1 (6 bases). Germline V gene sequence: CDR1 SGHRS, CDR2 YFSETQ. The CDR3 sequence is 15 residues long. Trimming left V 0 bases short and J 2 bases short, with 9 bases between. The CDR3, as DNA: TGCGCCAGCAGCTTGGAAGGGACACCCTACAATGAGCAGTTCTTC. Its translation: CASSLEGTPYNEQFF. The whole variable domain, filled in from reference TRBV5-1 and TRBJ2-1, reads KAGVTQTPRYLIKTRGQQVTLSCSPISGHRSVSWYQQTPGQGLQFLFEYFSETQRNKGNFPGRFSGRQFSNSRSEMNVSTLELGDSALYLCASSLEGTPYNEQFFGPGTRLTVL.

The rearrangement links TRBV6-5 to TRBJ2-5; 7 bases match TRBD2. The germline V gene has CDR1 MNHEY and CDR2 SVGAGI. Trimming took 2 bases from V and 4 from J; bases not matched to a gene: 7. There are 15 residues in the CDR3. CDR3 in DNA: TGTGCCAGCAGTTACGGGGGGGAGGGCGGAGAGACCCAGTACTTC. Its translation: CASSYGGEGGETQYF.

In this sample, this clone turned up once. The chain carries TRBV27 and TRBJ1-1; no reliable D call. This CDR3 is built from 15 residues. CDR1 is MNHEY, CDR2 SMNVEV, per germline (reference sequence). Trimming stripped 5 bases from V and 4 bases from J, with 17 bases between. The CDR3, as DNA: TGTGCCAGCAGTCAAGAGCCCCTAATAACCACTGAAGCTTTCTTT. Its translation is CASSQEPLITTEAFF.

The chain joins TRBV29-1 to TRBJ1-1, with 8 positions matching TRBD1. Germline trimming cut 6 bases from V and 4 bases from J; bases unmatched to any gene: 7. There are 13 residues in the CDR3. Germline CDR1 and CDR2: SQVTM and ANQGSEA. CDR3 region: CSVGDRRVTEAFF. CDR3 nucleotides: TGCAGCGTGGGGGACAGGAGAGTCACTGAAGCTTTCTTT.

This clone is a singleton in its sample. The chain carries TRBV4-1 and TRBJ1-4; the match to TRBD1 covers 7 bases. Looked up from germline, CDR1 is MGHRA and CDR2 is YSYEKL. CDR3 size: 18 residues. Trimming removed 4 bases from V and 0 bases from J; junction bases left unmatched: 11. CDR3 amino acids: CASSRIRDRLATNEKLFF. Here the CDR3 DNA reads TGCGCCAGCAGCCGAATCCGGGACAGACTTGCAACTAATGAAAAACTGTTTTTT.